The 10 T cell receptor beta chains below all came from one sample that was sequenced in a study of cytomegalovirus exposure and HLA in healthy donors. PCR involved 60 Vbeta and 13 Jbeta primers. TCRdb's table, derived via immunoSEQ multiplex PCR, lists solely in-frame clones and lacks some. The data contain 200,000 to 250,000 clones, roughly 89% of them seen just once; the ten biggest clones take up 0.9% to 1.1%. Sequenced sample: PBMCs. These receptors were collected from a young woman in good health and CMV-seronegative.

The CDR3 region is CASSQDIIRPSGDTQYF. The CDR3 DNA is TGCGCCAGCAGCCAAGATATAATCAGGCCTAGCGGTGATACGCAGTATTTT. J is TRBJ2-3 and V is TRBV4-1; TRBD2 agrees at 7 bases. This CDR3 spans 17 amino acids. Per germline, CDR1 MGHRA and CDR2 YSYEKL. With V trimmed by 0 bases and J by 6 bases, 12 bases remained unmatched.

The gene calls are TRBV6-6 and TRBJ2-2, with D possibly being TRBD1 (6 bases). The CDR3 contains 16 residues. Trimming removed 4 bases at V and 0 bases at J, with 12 bases between. The germline V gene encodes CDR1 MNHNY and CDR2 SVGAGI (reference sequence). Here the CDR3 DNA reads TGTGCCAGCAGTTCCCCGACAGGCTCGAACACCGGGGAGCTGTTTTTT. Protein sequence: CASSSPTGSNTGELFF.

The rearrangement links TRBV6-1 to TRBJ2-7; D not certain. V gave up 11 bases and J gave up 3 bases, with 14 bases separating them. Germline V CDR1 and CDR2: MNHNS, SASEGT. CDR3 length: 12 amino acids. The chain's CDR3 is CAAADFLYEQYF. For the CDR3, the DNA is TGTGCCGCGGCAGACTTCCTCTACGAGCAGTACTTC.

The chain uses TRBV14 and TRBJ2-4, with D possibly TRBD2 on 6 matching bases. This CDR3 region has 18 residues. Trimming stripped 5 bases from V and 0 bases from J, with 20 bases between. Germline lookup yields CDR1 SGHDN and CDR2 FVKESK. CDR3 sequence: CASSYNSGTGLAKNIQYF. CDR3 nucleotide sequence: TGTGCCAGCAGCTATAATTCCGGGACGGGACTAGCCAAAAACATTCAGTACTTC. The full variable domain, in which reference TRBV14 and TRBJ2-4 provide the parts outside the CDR3, is EAGVTQFPSHSVIEKGQTVTLRCDPISGHDNLYWYRRVMGKEIKFLLHFVKESKQDESGMPNNRFLAERTGGTYSTLKVQPAELEDSGVYFCASSYNSGTGLAKNIQYFGAGTRLSVL.

This chain joins TRBV4-2 and TRBJ1-3; the D gene is possibly TRBD1 (6 bases). Germline V gene data show CDR1 as LGHNA and CDR2 as YNFKEQ. V lost 0 bases to trimming and J lost 0 bases, with 12 bases between them. This CDR3 region has 17 residues. The CDR3 DNA reads as TGTGCCAGCAGCCAAGAATTGACAGGACCCTCTGGAAACACCATATATTTT. Its protein is CASSQELTGPSGNTIYF.

The chain recombines TRBV6-6 with TRBJ2-7; possibly TRBD2 for D (5 bases). Per the germline V gene, CDR1 is MNHNY and CDR2 is SVGAGI (reference sequence). V was pared by 2 bases and J by 3 bases, with 11 bases between. The CDR3 spans 14 residues. CDR3 DNA sequence: TGTGCCAGCAGTTACAGCGGTGGATTCTACGAGCAGTACTTC. Translation: CASSYSGGFYEQYF.

The chain recombines TRBV5-1 with TRBJ2-3, with 7 bases matching TRBD1. This CDR3 region has 16 residues. The V gene's germline CDR1 is SGHRS and CDR2 YFSETQ. V gave up 4 bases and J gave up 0 bases; unmatched junction bases: 8. CDR3 bases: TGCGCCAGCAGCGATGTTACAGGGGCTAGCACAGATACGCAGTATTTT. It is translated as CASSDVTGASTDTQYF.

This sequence joins TRBV2 and TRBJ2-7; 8 nucleotides agree with TRBD1. This CDR3 is built from 14 residues. The V segment lost 6 bases and the J segment 4 bases; nucleotides outside the gene matches: 8. Looked up from germline, CDR1 is SNHLY and CDR2 is FYNNEI. The CDR3 region is CASSGTGPVYEQYF. The CDR3, as DNA: TGTGCCAGCAGCGGGACAGGTCCTGTTTACGAGCAGTACTTC.

The genes are TRBV15 and TRBJ2-4; D is unclear. The germline V and J ends were trimmed by 0 bases and 2 bases, with 8 bases remaining between them. Germline-derived CDR1 and CDR2 are LNHNV and YYDKDF (reference sequence). The CDR3 spans 15 residues. This CDR3 is CATSRESMSKNIQYF. CDR3 sequence (DNA): TGTGCCACCAGCAGAGAGTCCATGTCCAAAAACATTCAGTACTTC.

The gene calls are TRBV7-9 and TRBJ1-2; TRBD1 matches at 9 bases. Trimming at V came to 3 bases and at J to 5 bases, leaving 1 base not matched to a gene. The germline CDR1 and CDR2 sequences are SEHNR and FQNEAQ (reference sequence). The CDR3 is made up of 13 amino acids. The CDR3 is CASSLGTGYGYTF. The CDR3 nucleotides are TGTGCCAGCAGCTTGGGGACAGGGTATGGCTACACCTTC.